This is a list of T cell receptor beta chains from one sample in a study of identical twins. TCRdb fed the 5' RACE reads into MiXCR, producing one record per CDR3 protein. The repertoire has some 1,700,000 distinct CDR3 sequences, around 29% of them found once; the top ten carry approximately 0.29%. The source material was cord blood. The origin of the receptors is a newborn girl in good health. Each CDR3 is given with its conserved first and last residue. A D gene is named only where the DNA matches it firmly. Size tells how often a clone was seen (once, few, many) or the class of an expanded clone, and some rows leave it out.

D gene	V gene	J gene	clone size	CDR3 protein	CDR3 DNA
.	TRBV7-9	TRBJ1-2	.	CASSFSPLTGFYGYTF	TGCGCCAGCAGCTTTTCCCCATTAACAGGTTTCTATGGCTACACCTTC
.	TRBV27	TRBJ2-7	.	CASSLFPGPYNEQYF	TGTGCCAGCAGTTTATTCCCGGGACCTTACAATGAGCAGTACTTC
TRBD2	TRBV12-3/TRBV12-4	TRBJ2-5	.	CASSPMGLAGVGNEQYF	TGTGCCAGCAGTCCGATGGGACTAGCGGGAGTCGGCAATGAGCAGTACTTC
.	TRBV4-2	TRBJ2-1	many	CASRTRGSYNEQFF	TGTGCCAGCCGGACACGGGGCTCCTACAATGAGCAGTTCTTC
TRBD1	TRBV29-1	TRBJ1-5	.	CSVGEDRDQPQHF	TGCAGCGTGGGGGAGGACAGGGATCAGCCCCAGCATTTT
.	TRBV30	TRBJ2-7	.	CASAGTGAYEQYF	TGTGCCTCGGCCGGGACGGGAGCCTACGAGCAGTACTTC
TRBD1	TRBV7-9	TRBJ2-1	.	CASSIAPLTGRKWNNEQFF	TGTGCCAGCAGCATAGCCCCCCTGACAGGGCGAAAGTGGAACAATGAGCAGTTCTTC
.	TRBV13	TRBJ2-7	many	CASSFALEDEQYF	TGTGCCAGCAGCTTCGCCCTAGAGGACGAGCAGTACTTC
.	TRBV4-2	TRBJ2-7	few	CASQGGSSYEQYF	TGTGCCAGCCAGGGTGGGAGCTCCTACGAGCAGTACTTC
.	TRBV7-9	TRBJ1-2	.	CASSLEFVEGYTF	TGTGCCAGCAGCTTAGAGTTCGTGGAAGGCTACACCTTC
.	TRBV4-2	TRBJ2-1	many	CASSQDGEQFF	TGTGCCAGCAGCCAGGACGGAGAGCAGTTCTTC
TRBD1	TRBV7-6	TRBJ2-4	many	CASSLGTFSGGATKNIQYF	TGTGCCAGCAGCTTAGGGACATTTTCAGGGGGCGCAACCAAAAACATTCAGTACTTC
.	TRBV7-8	TRBJ2-3	.	CASSLPQLGTTDTQYF	TGTGCCAGCAGCTTACCCCAGCTGGGGACAACAGATACGCAGTATTTT
TRBD1	TRBV10-3	TRBJ2-2	.	CAISEWGQENTGELFF	TGTGCCATCAGTGAGTGGGGACAGGAGAACACCGGGGAGCTGTTTTTT
.	TRBV20-1	TRBJ1-2	.	CSARGRFSYGYTF	TGCAGTGCTAGGGGGAGGTTCTCCTATGGCTACACCTTC
.	TRBV12-3/TRBV12-4	TRBJ2-3	.	CASSSGRGGLGDAQYF	TGTGCCAGCAGTTCCGGGCGGGGAGGATTAGGTGATGCGCAGTATTTT
TRBD1	TRBV7-9	TRBJ2-1	.	CASSRKGQINNEQFF	TGTGCCAGCAGCCGGAAGGGACAGATTAACAATGAGCAGTTCTTC
.	TRBV5-5	TRBJ2-3	few	CASSGMTDTQYF	TGTGCCAGCAGCGGAATGACAGATACGCAGTATTTT
TRBD2	TRBV12-3/TRBV12-4	TRBJ2-7	.	CASRQGTSGRAYEQYF	TGTGCCAGCAGGCAGGGGACTAGCGGGAGGGCCTACGAGCAGTACTTC
TRBD1	TRBV20-1	TRBJ1-2	.	CSARVGQGSSAAYGYTF	TGCAGTGCTAGAGTGGGACAGGGATCTTCGGCGGCATATGGCTACACCTTC
TRBD2	TRBV9	TRBJ2-7	few	CASSVEAGAYEQYF	TGTGCCAGCAGCGTAGAAGCGGGGGCGTACGAGCAGTACTTC
TRBD2	TRBV7-2	TRBJ2-7	.	CASSLGREGSYEQYF	TGTGCCAGCAGCTTAGGGCGGGAGGGCTCCTACGAGCAGTACTTC
.	TRBV28	TRBJ1-5	.	CASWRDGNQPQHF	TGTGCCAGCTGGAGGGATGGCAATCAGCCCCAGCATTTT
TRBD1	TRBV28	TRBJ1-1	.	CASSWGQGVGNTEAFF	TGTGCCAGCAGTTGGGGACAGGGGGTGGGAAACACTGAAGCTTTCTTT
TRBD2	TRBV12-5	TRBJ2-3	few	CASGFGGAVIDTQYF	TGTGCTAGTGGTTTCGGGGGGGCGGTAATAGATACGCAGTATTTT
TRBD1	TRBV28	TRBJ1-6	.	CASSINRGNSPLHF	TGTGCCAGCAGTATTAACAGGGGCAACTCACCCCTCCACTTT
.	TRBV4-2	TRBJ1-2	.	CASSLRRTDLEGGYTF	TGTGCCAGCAGCCTCCGCCGGACAGACCTCGAGGGTGGCTACACCTTC
.	TRBV29-1	TRBJ2-1	.	CSGWDTPTTGDEQFF	TGCAGCGGATGGGACACTCCAACCACTGGTGATGAGCAGTTCTTC
.	TRBV7-2	TRBJ1-2	.	CASSFLLVDDRYGYTF	TGTGCCAGCAGCTTTCTTCTTGTCGACGACCGCTATGGCTACACCTTC
.	TRBV11-2	TRBJ2-7	many	CASSLAGLTSYEQYF	TGTGCCAGCAGCTTAGCAGGACTTACGTCCTACGAGCAGTACTTC
TRBD1	TRBV20-1	TRBJ2-7	.	CSANPGQSDEQYF	TGCAGTGCTAACCCGGGACAGTCCGACGAGCAGTACTTC
.	TRBV12-3/TRBV12-4	TRBJ1-4	.	CASGWSGAGEKLFF	TGTGCCAGCGGTTGGTCCGGGGCGGGTGAAAAACTGTTTTTT
TRBD1	TRBV9	TRBJ2-2	.	CASSAGTDNTGELFF	TGTGCCAGCAGCGCCGGGACAGATAACACCGGGGAGCTGTTTTTT